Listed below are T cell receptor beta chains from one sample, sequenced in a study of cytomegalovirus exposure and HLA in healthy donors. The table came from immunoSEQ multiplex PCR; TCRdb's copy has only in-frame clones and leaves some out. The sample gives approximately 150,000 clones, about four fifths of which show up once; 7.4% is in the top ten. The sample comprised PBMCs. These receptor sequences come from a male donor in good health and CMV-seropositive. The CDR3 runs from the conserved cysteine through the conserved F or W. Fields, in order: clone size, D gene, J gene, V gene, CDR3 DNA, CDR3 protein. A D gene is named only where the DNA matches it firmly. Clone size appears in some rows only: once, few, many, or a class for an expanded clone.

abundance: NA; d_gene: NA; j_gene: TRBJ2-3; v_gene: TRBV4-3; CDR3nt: TGCGCCAGCAGCCTCCAAGATACAGCCGCGGATACGCAGTATTTT; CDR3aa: CASSLQDTAADTQYF
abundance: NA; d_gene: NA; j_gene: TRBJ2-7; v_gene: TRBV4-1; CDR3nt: TGCGCCAGCAGCCAAGGATCCGCCGGCTCCTACGAGCAGTACTTC; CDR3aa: CASSQGSAGSYEQYF
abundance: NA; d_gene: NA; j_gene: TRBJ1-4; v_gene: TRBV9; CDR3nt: TGTGCCAGCAGCGAATTAGGGGGAAAACTGTTTTTT; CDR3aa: CASSELGGKLFF
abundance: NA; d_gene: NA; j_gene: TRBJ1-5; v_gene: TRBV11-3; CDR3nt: TGTGCCAGCAGCTTAGATCCTATGGGAGACAGCAATCAGCCCCAGCATTTT; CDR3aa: CASSLDPMGDSNQPQHF
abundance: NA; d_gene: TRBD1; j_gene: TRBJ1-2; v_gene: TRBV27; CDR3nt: TGTGCCAGCAGTACGGACAGGCGTTCGTCCTATGGCTACACCTTC; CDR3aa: CASSTDRRSSYGYTF
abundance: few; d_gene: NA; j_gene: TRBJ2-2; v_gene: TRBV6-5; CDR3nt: TGTGCCAGCAGCTCTAGACTCGGGGAGCTGTTTTTT; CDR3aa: CASSSRLGELFF
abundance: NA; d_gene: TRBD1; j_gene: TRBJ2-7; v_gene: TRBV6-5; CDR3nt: TGTGCCAGCACCAAGGTCCGACAGGGAGCCAACGAGCAGTACTTC; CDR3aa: CASTKVRQGANEQYF
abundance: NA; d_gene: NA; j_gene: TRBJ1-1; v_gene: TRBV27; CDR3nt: TGTGCCAGCAGTCCCACCGGTCGAATGAACACTGAAGCTTTCTTT; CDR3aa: CASSPTGRMNTEAFF
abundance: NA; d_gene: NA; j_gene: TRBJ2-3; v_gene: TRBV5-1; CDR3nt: TGCGCCAGCAGTATAACATCTAGCACAGATACGCAGTATTTT; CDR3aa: CASSITSSTDTQYF
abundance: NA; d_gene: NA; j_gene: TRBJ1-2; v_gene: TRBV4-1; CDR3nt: TGCGCCAGCAGCCAAGATACGGGTCTCCTCTATGGCTACACCTTC; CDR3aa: CASSQDTGLLYGYTF
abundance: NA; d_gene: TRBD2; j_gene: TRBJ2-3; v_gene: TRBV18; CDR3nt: TGTGCCAGCTCACCACTCACTAGCGGGGGCACAGATACGCAGTATTTT; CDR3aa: CASSPLTSGGTDTQYF
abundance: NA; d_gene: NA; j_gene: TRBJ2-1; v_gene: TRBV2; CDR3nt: TGTGCCAGCAGTCGATCCAGGGGCAATGAGCAGTTCTTC; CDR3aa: CASSRSRGNEQFF
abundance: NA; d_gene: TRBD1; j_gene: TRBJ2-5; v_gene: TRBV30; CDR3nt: TGTGCCTGGATCGATAACAGGGGTCCGGAGACCCAGTACTTC; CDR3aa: CAWIDNRGPETQYF
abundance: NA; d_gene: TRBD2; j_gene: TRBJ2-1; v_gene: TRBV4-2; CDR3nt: TGTGCCAGCTCCCCTTCCGGGCGGGGGGATTACAATGAGCAGTTCTTC; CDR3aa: CASSPSGRGDYNEQFF
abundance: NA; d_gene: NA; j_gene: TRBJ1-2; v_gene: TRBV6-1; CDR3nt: TGTGCCAGCAGTGACTTGACAGGAAGTGCTGGCTACACCTTC; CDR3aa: CASSDLTGSAGYTF
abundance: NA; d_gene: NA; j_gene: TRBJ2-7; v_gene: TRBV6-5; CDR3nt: TGTGCCAGCAGACCCTCCGCGACCAGGGGCTACGAGCAGTACTTC; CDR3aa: CASRPSATRGYEQYF
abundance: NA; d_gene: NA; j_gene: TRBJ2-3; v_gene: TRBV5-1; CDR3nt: TGCGCCAGCAGCCCGAGCTCTGTCGAGACAGATACGCAGTATTTT; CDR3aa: CASSPSSVETDTQYF
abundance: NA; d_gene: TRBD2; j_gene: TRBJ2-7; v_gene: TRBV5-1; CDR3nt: TGCGCCAGCAGCTCCCCTAGCGGGGGGGCCTACGACGAGCAGTACTTC; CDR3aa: CASSSPSGGAYDEQYF